This T cell receptor beta chain was obtained from a study of metastatic and nonmetastatic thyroid tumors. Study observations and caveats: Versus benign nodules, malignant thyroid tumors reportedly had significantly higher TCR beta diversity, in blood and tumor.

MiXCR re-clonotyped the PCR reads for TCRdb. The sample contains roughly 33,000 clones, approximately 19% of which appear only once. Remarks on this clone: Its target is unknown.

Thyroid surgery had not been preceded by any treatment in any patient. V was pared by 2 bases and J by 7 bases, with 15 bases between. The CDR3 consists of 14 residues. Germline V gene sequence: CDR1 MGHDK, CDR2 SYGVNS. The receptor was isolated from a female donor with papillary thyroid cancer or a benign thyroid nodule (not recorded which). Some clones in this sample may be carry-over from other donors' samples. Sequencing was done on a sample of blood. The chain couples TRBV25-1 to TRBJ2-7; D tentatively fits TRBD1 or TRBD2 (6 bases each). The CDR3 DNA reads TGTGCCAGCAGTGAAGGGCGGGACACGGGAGAGCAGTACTTC. Its protein product is CASSEGRDTGEQYF.